A single sample gave rise to the 5 T cell receptor beta chains below, sequenced in a study of Graves' ophthalmopathy and Graves' hyperthyroidism (dated by TCRdb to 2016 to 2019). TCRdb lists the instrument as Illumina HiSeq 2000. For repertoire sequencing, TCR beta CDR3 regions were amplified from RNA transcripts. HTBI primers and the Qiagen OneStep RT-PCR kit were used in a first-round RT-PCR, which was followed by a second-round multiplex PCR, size selection and purification. TCRdb's own reprocessing of the public reads used fastp at Q25 and MiXCR and kept productive beta chains. Rows matching on CDR3 protein sequence are summarized as one entry with the most common DNA and genes. In all, the sample holds around 670,000 distinct CDR3 sequences, and 40% of those were seen once. The biggest ten clones account for roughly 46% of the sample. The specimen was peripheral blood. All receptors come from an adult man with Graves' ophthalmopathy.

This clonotype has at least ten counts. The gene calls are TRBV9 and TRBJ2-7; D possibly corresponds to TRBD1 (6 bases). Trimming left V 4 bases short and J 3 bases short, with 11 bases between. The germline V gene has CDR1 SGDLS and CDR2 YYNGEE. CDR3 length equals 13 residues. The CDR3 spells CASSTGQFYEQYF. The DNA for the CDR3 is TGTGCCAGCAGCACCGGACAGTTCTACGAGCAGTACTTC.

This clonotype was counted a few times. The chain has TRBV6-1 and TRBJ1-1; 7 bases map to TRBD1. CDR1 MNHNS and CDR2 SASEGT come from the germline V gene. The CDR3 contains 15 residues. The V gene end was trimmed by 7 bases and the J gene end by 6 bases; junction bases not matched to a gene: 14. For the CDR3, the DNA is TGTGCCAGCAACCCCACCCAACTTACAGGGGCTGAAGCTTTCTTT. Amino acids: CASNPTQLTGAEAFF.

The chain is built from TRBV25-1 and TRBJ2-2; D uncertain. This CDR3 region has 12 residues. V was cut by 6 bases and J by 7 bases, with 9 bases left in between. Looked up from germline, CDR1 is MGHDK and CDR2 is SYGVNS. The DNA of the CDR3 is TGTGCCAGCAGGTCCAGGAGCGGGGAGCTGTTTTTT. This gives the protein CASRSRSGELFF.

Concerning this clonotype: An end of the junction differs from the germline gene, which may be a read error. The chain uses TRBV25-1 and TRBJ1-4; 12 bases agree with TRBD1. Germline V CDR1 and CDR2: MGHDK, SYGVNS. This CDR3 is 16 amino acids long. The CDR3 loop reads CASSTGTGGSRYPVHF. In nucleotides, the CDR3 is TGTGCCAGCAGTACGGGGACAGGGGGCTCCCGATACCCCGTCCATTTT.

This clonotype was seen a few times. The chain couples TRBV7-9 to TRBJ2-2; 10 bases line up with TRBD2. Germline CDR1 SEHNR, CDR2 FQNEAQ (reference sequence). With 2 bases clipped from V and 4 bases from J, the junction kept 13 bases outside the gene matches. The CDR3 consists of 19 residues. The CDR3 DNA reads as TGTGCCAGCAGCTTAAGGACTAGCGGACCAGGAACCGGCACCGGGGAGCTGTTTTTT. Amino acid sequence: CASSLRTSGPGTGTGELFF.